A selection of T cell receptor beta chains follows, all from one sample in a study of blood T cell repertoires in COVID-19. Here immunoSEQ multiplex PCR was the method, and the copy in TCRdb shows in-frame clones only, minus some. The sample lists approximately 240,000 clones, just under 85% seen once, with under 1.5% in the top ten. The material sequenced was PBMCs or T cells enriched from blood (not recorded which). Source of these receptors: a woman aged 40 to 49 with acute COVID-19. The conserved cysteine and the conserved F or W are not part of the CDR3 here. Rows may omit the clone size; those that give it use once, few, many or a size class.

clone_size v_call cdr3_aa
many TRBV18 ASSPRGGVTGNTIY
NA TRBV4-2 ASSQDDLAGVRYNEQF
NA TRBV19 ASSIWGRGTGELF
NA TRBV5-1 ASSLNAGGGEAF
NA TRBV5-1 ASSEFDTGELF
NA TRBV2 ASFPLGLSYEQY
once TRBV2 ATTLSGFDTEAF
NA TRBV6-6 ASTVSGELF
NA TRBV28 ASSSGVSDQPQH
NA TRBV30 AWNNRVAYGYT
NA TRBV2 ASSTGDYSNQPQH
NA TRBV9 ASSVEGLGAEATNEKLF
NA TRBV7-3 ASSSPASLNEQF
NA TRBV5-1 ASSAELGLPSSGANVLT
NA TRBV7-8 ASSLAGGNEQF
NA TRBV19 ASSIGVKVPQYNEQF
NA TRBV28 ASTRIADQPQH
once TRBV29-1 SVDVAESDYGYT
NA TRBV12-3/TRBV12-4 ASSFGTRGEQF
NA TRBV19 ASSSIPRGQVHGYT
NA TRBV19 ASSGRFRRDTEAF
few TRBV19 ASRIGGFYNEQF
NA TRBV3-1/TRBV3-2 ASSQGSLAYNEQF
NA TRBV19 ASSTGSNYEQY
NA TRBV10-3 APKGPKKNTEAF
once TRBV5-1 ASTSLGGIYEQY
NA TRBV7-9 ASSIRGDQNSPLH
many TRBV15 ATSKLGAGADEQY
NA TRBV5-1 ASSLAPGLAGDEQF
NA TRBV5-5 ASSLARETQY
few TRBV11-2 ASSSSPEQF
NA TRBV6-5 ASQGGPHTGELF
NA TRBV18 ASSPSGQIYGYT
NA TRBV14 ASSQVGQGYGYT
NA TRBV27 ASSLYGTGAGANVLT
few TRBV7-6 ASKPGLVGANEQF
NA TRBV2 ASRTNRVGDEKLF
once TRBV6-5 ASNLLAGGQETQY
NA TRBV3-1/TRBV3-2 ASSQWTSRETQY
NA TRBV28 ASSSHEGFEQY
NA TRBV29-1 SVGQGSVPYEQY
NA TRBV24-1 ATSERLAGNTGELF
NA TRBV11-2 ASSSIGGVPTGELF
once TRBV3-1/TRBV3-2 ASSAAGGGNGYGYT
NA TRBV19 ASKLGQGAEALH
NA TRBV5-1 ASSFPERDPAYNEQF
NA TRBV5-1 ASRSDAGQRLSYNSPLH
NA TRBV14 ASSYLTGTGVLDTQY
NA TRBV11-2 ASSSNTGKGQGSVGTQY
NA TRBV11-2 ASSRTGVTEAF
NA TRBV5-6 ASSTPGGNTEAF